The source of this T cell receptor (beta chain) is a study of blood T cell repertoires in COVID-19 (TCRdb year 2020). About the full investigation: Collaborator samples came from the United States, Italy and Spain and covered acute and convalescent phases of COVID-19. The prospective study material was composed of cDNA or gDNA derived from T cells, B-cell-depleted T cells, or PBMCs. Deeply sampled blood TCRbeta repertoires from subjects exposed to, actively infected with, or recovered from COVID-19 were included in the dataset. The repertoires were released in a freely available public database intended as a resource for research on the immune response to SARS-CoV-2. Samples were obtained from the ongoing ImmuneRACE study (first 160 participants) and from approximately 1,200 subjects provided by 6 global collaborators. A de-identified subject ID, COVID-19 status, age in years and sex were almost always included in the sample metadata. Where HLA class I and class II types were available, the types were taken from metadata supplied by the sample provider, not from assay-based typing. What the research found in general, with its limitations: How much clinical and demographic metadata was included differed by source and by participant, and the metadata was provided uncurated.

V and J are truncated by 4 bases and 8 bases respectively, leaving an intervening sequence of 22 bases. The CDR3, from cysteine to phenylalanine, totals 16 residues. Only CDR3 DNA remains: 48 bases, in frame from the first base. CDR1 and CDR2 (SGHRS, YFSETQ) derive from the germline V gene. Collaborating institutions collected whole blood in K2EDTA tubes following their own protocols. For TCRbeta analysis, collaborators shipped samples as frozen whole blood, isolated PBMCs, or DNA extracted from either of those sample types. TCRbeta CDR3 regions were amplified from genomic DNA using the immunoSEQ Assay, a bias-controlled multiplex PCR. As for how the authors treated the data: The number of nucleated cells in each sample was estimated by amplification of reference gene primers within the assay. To quantify the absolute abundance of each unique TCRbeta CDR3 rearrangement, sequence reads were collapsed and filtered. For each sample, productive Simpson clonality was calculated as the square root of Simpson's diversity index over productive rearrangements. The immuneACCESS repertoire file appears here via TCRdb, limited to in-frame rearrangements. These files lack a portion of the clones; in checked studies, under half of the deficit traces to unresolved V genes, and the cause of the others is not known. The V and J calls and clone size are taken from that table; D and trimming were inferred from the DNA. Across this sample there are 90,000 to 95,000 clones, with around 90% seen only once. The ten largest clones represent roughly 7.4% of the sample.

As for this clone: No antigen is known for it. Base qualities are not recorded, but no much larger clone differs from it by a single base.

The source is a woman in her seventies with acute or convalescent COVID-19. The rearranged chain carries TRBV5-1 and TRBJ2-1, with a weak D call of TRBD1 (6 bases match). Sequencing was done on a sample of peripheral blood. The CDR3 amino acid sequence is: CASSPPRGDTSDEQFF. The sequence in DNA is TGCGCCAGCAGCCCCCCTCGAGGGGACACCAGCGATGAGCAGTTCTTC.